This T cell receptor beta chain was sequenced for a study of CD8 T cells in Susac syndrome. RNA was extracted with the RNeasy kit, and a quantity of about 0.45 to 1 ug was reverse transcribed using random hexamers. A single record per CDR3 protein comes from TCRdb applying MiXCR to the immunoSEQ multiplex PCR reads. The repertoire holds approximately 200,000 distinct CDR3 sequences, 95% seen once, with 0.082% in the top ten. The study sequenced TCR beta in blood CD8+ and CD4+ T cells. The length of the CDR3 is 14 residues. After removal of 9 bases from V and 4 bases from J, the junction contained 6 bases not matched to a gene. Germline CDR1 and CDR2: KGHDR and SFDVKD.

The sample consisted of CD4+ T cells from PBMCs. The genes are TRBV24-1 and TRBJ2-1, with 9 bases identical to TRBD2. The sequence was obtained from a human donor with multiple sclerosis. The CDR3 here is CATAAGGPYNEQFF. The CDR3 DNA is TGTGCCACCGCAGCGGGGGGACCTTACAATGAGCAGTTCTTC.